The 26 T cell receptor beta chains in this list originate from one sample, sequenced in a study of T cell responses to AZD1222 COVID-19 vaccine. Assay: immunoSEQ multiplex PCR; the TCRdb copy retains only in-frame clones and omits some. The sample yields fewer than 200,000 clones, 87% seen once. Source: peripheral blood, taken 28 days after the second AZD1222 dose. These receptors came from an adult who received the AZD1222 COVID-19 vaccine.

This clone was counted a single time. The chain employs TRBV18 and TRBJ2-2; D is unresolved. In germline, CDR1 is KGHSH, CDR2 LQKENI. The CDR3 extends over 16 amino acids. V shed 2 bases and J shed 2 bases, with 12 bases lying between them. The CDR3 loop reads CASSPGHTFNTGELFF. The CDR3 DNA is TGTGCCAGCTCACCAGGTCACACCTTTAACACCGGGGAGCTGTTTTTT.

In its sample, this clone was seen once. V is TRBV18 and J is TRBJ1-5; D gene ambiguous. The CDR3 extends over 14 amino acids. Per germline, CDR1 KGHSH and CDR2 LQKENI. V was pared by 5 bases and J by 5 bases, with 13 bases between. CDR3 region: CASSLVGQYQPQHF. CDR3 DNA sequence: TGTGCCAGCTCATTGGTAGGTCAGTATCAGCCCCAGCATTTT.

The chain links TRBV7-2 to TRBJ1-4; no clear D. Germline-derived CDR1 and CDR2 are SGHTA and FQGNSA. V lost 1 base and J lost 5, with 14 bases in between. The CDR3 totals 16 residues. CDR3 sequence (DNA): TGTGCCAGCAGCTTAGGGAGCAGGCTTACGAATGAAAAACTGTTTTTT. Translating it yields CASSLGSRLTNEKLFF.

CDR3 sequence (DNA): TGTGCCAGCTCAGCCGTACAGAACACTGAAGCTTTCTTT. It codes for CASSAVQNTEAFF. V usage is TRBV18 and J usage is TRBJ1-1, with D hard to call. Germline V gene lookup returns CDR1 KGHSH and CDR2 LQKENI. The germline V and J ends were trimmed by 5 bases and 1 base, with 8 bases remaining between them. The CDR3 has 13 amino acids.

This chain connects TRBV19 to TRBJ1-2; 9 bases line up with TRBD1. V shed 1 base, J shed 5 bases, and the junction held 14 bases outside the gene matches. The CDR3 contains 18 residues. Germline V gene lookup returns CDR1 LNHDA and CDR2 SQIVND (reference sequence). The CDR3 reads CASSIGSTGTGRGYGYTF. The CDR3 DNA sequence: TGTGCCAGTAGTATAGGGAGTACCGGGACAGGGCGCGGGTATGGCTACACCTTC.

This clone showed up just once. This rearrangement joins TRBV11-3 to TRBJ1-1; D might be TRBD1 (5 bases). The CDR3 is made up of 15 amino acids. The germline V gene encodes CDR1 SGHNT and CDR2 YENEEA. Trimming removed 6 bases at V and 0 bases at J, with 14 bases between. DNA for the CDR3: TGTGCCAGCAGTAATCGGGGAGGGGTGAACACTGAAGCTTTCTTT. Translating it yields CASSNRGGVNTEAFF. Using reference TRBV11-3 and TRBJ1-1 for the parts outside the CDR3, the full variable domain is EAGVVQSPRYKIIEKKQPVAFWCNPISGHNTLYWYLQNLGQGPELLIRYENEEAVDDSQLPKDRFSAERLKGVDSTLKIQPAELGDSAVYLCASSNRGGVNTEAFFGQGTRLTVV.

The genes are TRBV2 and TRBJ1-3; D might be TRBD1 (6 bases). Looked up from germline, CDR1 is SNHLY and CDR2 is FYNNEI. The CDR3 loop spans 15 amino acids. The V end was cut by 6 bases, the J end by 0 bases, with 12 bases between. CDR3 protein: CASREQGFSGNTIYF. In DNA, the CDR3 is TGTGCCAGCAGGGAACAGGGCTTCTCTGGAAACACCATATATTTT. The full variable domain, rest sourced from reference TRBV2 and TRBJ1-3, is EPEVTQTPSHQVTQMGQEVILRCVPISNHLYFYWYRQILGQKVEFLVSFYNNEISEKSEIFDDQFSVERPDGSNFTLKIRSTKLEDSAMYFCASREQGFSGNTIYFGEGSWLTVV.

In DNA, the CDR3 is TGTGCCAGCAGCTTGGGGACAGGGCCTCATAGCAATCAGCCCCAGCATTTT. It specifies CASSLGTGPHSNQPQHF. V is TRBV5-8 and J is TRBJ1-5; 8 positions match TRBD1. This CDR3 is built from 17 residues. The germline V gene encodes CDR1 SGHTS and CDR2 YDEGEE. Germline trimming cut 0 bases from V and 0 bases from J; bases unmatched to any gene: 5.

V is TRBV5-1 and J is TRBJ2-7; 7 bases are a match to TRBD1. With 4 bases clipped from V and 0 bases from J, the junction kept 10 bases outside the gene matches. CDR1 and CDR2 (germline): SGHRS, YFSETQ. This CDR3 comprises 16 residues. The CDR3 bases are TGCGCCAGCAGCCTATGGGACAGTTTCAGCTCCTACGAGCAGTACTTC. This translates into CASSLWDSFSSYEQYF.

There are a few counts of this clone. This chain uses TRBV15 with TRBJ2-7, with 9 bases matching TRBD1. The ends lost 3 bases at V and 0 bases at J; junction bases unmatched: 3. The CDR3 length is 15 residues. Germline assignment: CDR1 LNHNV and CDR2 YYDKDF (reference sequence). CDR3 region: CATSSGTGPSYEQYF. In DNA form, the CDR3 reads TGTGCCACCAGCAGCGGGACAGGGCCCTCCTACGAGCAGTACTTC.

The rearrangement uses TRBV7-2 and TRBJ2-3, with 9 bases that match TRBD2. The CDR3 extends over 16 amino acids. Germline loops: CDR1 SGHTA, CDR2 FQGNSA. After removal of 5 bases from V and 6 bases from J, the junction contained 12 bases not matched to a gene. CDR3 loop: CASSPRLGLAVDTQYF. The CDR3 region has the DNA TGTGCCAGCAGCCCCCGGCTGGGACTAGCAGTGGATACGCAGTATTTT.

This rearrangement joins TRBV3-1 (or the pseudogene TRBV3-2) to TRBJ2-7; 8 bases agree with TRBD2. The ends lost 0 bases at V and 8 bases at J; junction bases unmatched: 15. This CDR3 has 17 amino acids. The germline gives CDR1 LGHDT, CDR2 YNNKEL (reference sequence). CDR3: CASSQDQGTAGAPKQYF. In DNA form, the CDR3 reads TGTGCCAGCAGCCAAGATCAGGGAACAGCGGGGGCCCCAAAGCAGTACTTC.

This chain links TRBV6-6 with TRBJ1-3, with 7 bases that match TRBD1. Trimming took 7 bases from V and 2 from J; bases not matched to a gene: 5. The CDR3 contains 14 residues. The germline V gene has CDR1 MNHNY and CDR2 SVGAGI (reference sequence). CDR3 protein: CASMPGGAGNTIYF. In DNA, the CDR3 is TGTGCCAGCATGCCAGGGGGGGCTGGAAACACCATATATTTT.

The count of this clone is one. The V call is TRBV30, the J call TRBJ1-1, with D unclear. Looked up from germline, CDR1 is GTSNPN and CDR2 is SVGIG (reference sequence). The CDR3 is 14 residues long. The V and J ends lost 0 bases and 4 bases respectively, with 12 bases between them. For the CDR3, the DNA is TGTGCCTGGAGTGTTACCGGGGTTGGCACTGAAGCTTTCTTT. Protein sequence: CAWSVTGVGTEAFF.

V gene TRBV5-1 combines with J gene TRBJ1-2, with a tentative D call TRBD1 (5 bases). The V and J ends lost 1 base and 7 bases respectively, with 11 bases between them. Germline assignment: CDR1 SGHRS and CDR2 YFSETQ. This CDR3 is built from 13 residues. CDR3 sequence reads: CASSLLGALGYTF. The CDR3 DNA sequence: TGCGCCAGCAGCTTGCTAGGGGCGCTTGGCTACACCTTC. The complete variable domain, with remaining parts taken from reference TRBV5-1 and TRBJ1-2, reads KAGVTQTPRYLIKTRGQQVTLSCSPISGHRSVSWYQQTPGQGLQFLFEYFSETQRNKGNFPGRFSGRQFSNSRSEMNVSTLELGDSALYLCASSLLGALGYTFGSGTRLTVV.

The chain uses TRBV13 and TRBJ2-1; 9 bases line up with TRBD1. This CDR3 is built from 14 residues. Germline V lookup: CDR1 PRHDT, CDR2 FYEKMQ (reference sequence). With 5 bases clipped from V and 6 bases from J, the junction kept 5 bases outside the gene matches. The chain's CDR3 is CASSQRTGVNEQFF. DNA of the CDR3: TGTGCCAGCAGCCAAAGGACAGGGGTCAATGAGCAGTTCTTC. Full variable domain (outside the CDR3, taken from reference TRBV13 and TRBJ2-1): AAGVIQSPRHLIKEKRETATLKCYPIPRHDTVYWYQQGPGQDPQFLISFYEKMQSDKGSIPDRFSAQQFSDYHSELNMSSLELGDSALYFCASSQRTGVNEQFFGPGTRLTVL.

The rearrangement links TRBV9 to TRBJ2-7, with a possible D match to TRBD1 (6 bases). Germline-derived CDR1 and CDR2 are SGDLS and YYNGEE. This CDR3 spans 13 amino acids. V lost 0 bases and J 6 bases, leaving 10 bases between the germline ends. This CDR3 is CASSVAVGGEQYF. CDR3 DNA sequence: TGTGCCAGCAGCGTAGCGGTAGGGGGCGAGCAGTACTTC.

The V and J genes are TRBV19 and TRBJ1-5; D may be TRBD1 (5 bases). Germline V gene sequence: CDR1 LNHDA, CDR2 SQIVND (reference sequence). The V gene lost 7 bases and the J gene lost 4 bases, with 17 bases spanning the gap. This CDR3 region has 15 residues. This CDR3 reads CASTLTAGVNQPQHF. The DNA for the CDR3 is TGTGCCAGTACCCTGACGGCGGGGGTTAATCAGCCCCAGCATTTT.

The chain has TRBV11-2 and TRBJ2-7; 10 nucleotides align to TRBD2. There are 15 residues in the CDR3. The germline V gene encodes CDR1 SGHAT and CDR2 FQNNGV. Unmatched junction bases numbered 2, after V lost 1 base and J lost 2 bases. The DNA for the CDR3 is TGTGCCAGCAGCTTAGCTAGCGGGGGTACCTACGAGCAGTACTTC. It yields the protein CASSLASGGTYEQYF.

This chain joins TRBV7-2 and TRBJ1-5; D is perhaps TRBD1 (5 bases). The CDR3 sequence is 14 residues long. The V gene's germline CDR1 is SGHTA and CDR2 FQGNSA. The V end lost 0 bases, the J end lost 7 bases, and 10 bases lay between the germline ends. CDR3 protein: CASSLAGAWQPQHF. The CDR3 nucleotides are TGTGCCAGCAGCTTAGCAGGGGCATGGCAGCCCCAGCATTTT.

The rearrangement links TRBV10-1 to TRBJ1-3, with unresolved D. The ends were cut back, 2 bases at V and 3 bases at J, with 8 bases in the middle. The CDR3 spans 14 residues. CDR1 is WNHNN, CDR2 SYGVQD, per germline (reference sequence). The CDR3, as DNA: TGCGCCAGCAGTGAGGGTAATAATGGAAACACCATATATTTT. The encoded protein is CASSEGNNGNTIYF.

The chain links TRBV2 to TRBJ1-1; tentatively, D is TRBD1 (6 bases). The CDR3 is 17 amino acids. The V gene lost 8 bases and the J gene lost 0 bases, with 22 bases spanning the gap. Germline lookup yields CDR1 SNHLY and CDR2 FYNNEI. The CDR3 nucleotides are TGTGCCAGCCGCCAGATGTGGACAGCTACCTTGAACACTGAAGCTTTCTTT. It yields the protein CASRQMWTATLNTEAFF.

The genes are TRBV7-2 and TRBJ1-1; weak D call: TRBD1 (5 bases). This CDR3 region has 15 residues. V lost 4 bases, J lost 1 base, and 13 bases lay in between. Per germline, CDR1 SGHTA and CDR2 FQGNSA. As DNA, the CDR3 is TGTGCCAGCAGCTACGAGGGGTGGAGGAACACTGAAGCTTTCTTT. This encodes CASSYEGWRNTEAFF.

The gene calls are TRBV10-2 and TRBJ2-6; D call uncertain. V was clipped by 6 bases and J by 1 base, with 10 bases between them. The germline gives CDR1 WSHSY, CDR2 SAAADI. The CDR3 totals 15 residues. Here the CDR3 reads CASRGGVSGANVLTF. DNA of the CDR3: TGCGCCAGCAGGGGTGGGGTTTCTGGGGCCAACGTCCTGACTTTC.

The chain uses TRBV2 and TRBJ2-2, with 10 bases matching TRBD1. Germline CDR1 reads SNHLY; CDR2 reads FYNNEI. The CDR3 is 15 residues long. V shed 6 bases, J shed 4 bases, and the junction held 5 bases outside the gene matches. CDR3 sequence (DNA): TGTGCCAGCAGGCTGACAGGGGGCGTCACCGGGGAGCTGTTTTTT. Translation: CASRLTGGVTGELFF.

This clone was picked up a small number of times. V and J are TRBV19 and TRBJ2-6; maybe TRBD2 (7 bases). The CDR3 extends over 19 amino acids. V lost 6 bases and J 4 bases, leaving 25 bases between the germline ends. CDR1 and CDR2 (germline): LNHDA, SQIVND (reference sequence). CDR3 nucleotide sequence: TGTGCCAGTAGCAAGCGGGACACCCTAGGACGTCCCGGGGCCAACGTCCTGACTTTC. Its translation: CASSKRDTLGRPGANVLTF.